The 11 T cell receptor beta chains presented below share a single source sample, sequenced in a study of response to subunit inactivated influenza vaccine. TCRdb passed the RT-PCR reads through MiXCR, listing each CDR3 protein once. The sample lists 500,000 to 750,000 distinct CDR3 sequences; approximately 14% were seen once. The sample here was PBMCs from blood, taken approximately 13 days after vaccination. The source is a middle-aged man who received an inactivated influenza vaccine.

The chain uses TRBV28 and TRBJ1-2; D unclear. The CDR3 is 13 residues long. Trimming stripped 2 bases from V and 4 bases from J, with 8 bases between. The V gene's germline CDR1 is MDHEN and CDR2 SYDVKM. CDR3 sequence: CASSLQALYGYTF. CDR3 in DNA: TGTGCCAGCAGTTTACAGGCGCTCTATGGCTACACCTTC.

The CDR3 loop is CASSQDSWRGETQYF. The CDR3 DNA reads TGCGCCAGCAGCCAAGATTCTTGGCGTGGAGAGACCCAGTACTTC. V gene TRBV4-1 combines with J gene TRBJ2-5; D remains ambiguous. Germline V CDR1 and CDR2: MGHRA, YSYEKL. The CDR3 is 15 amino acids. V lost 0 bases to trimming and J lost 4 bases, with 12 bases between them.

In this sample, this clonotype turned up a few times. V usage is TRBV21-1 and J usage is TRBJ2-7. TRBV21-1 is tagged as a pseudogene. The CDR3 totals 16 residues. In DNA form, the CDR3 reads TGTGCCAGCAGCAAGGGGTTACGCTGGGTCTACGATGAGCAGTACTTC. Its protein product is CASSKGLRWVYDEQYF.

This clonotype was seen a handful of times. This chain joins TRBV29-1 and TRBJ2-3; 9 positions agree with TRBD2. Trimming at V came to 4 bases and at J to 4 bases, leaving 12 bases not matched to a gene. The CDR3 sequence is 16 residues long. The germline gives CDR1 SQVTM, CDR2 ANQGSEA. The CDR3, as DNA: TGCAGCGTTGCCCTTTCTAGCGGGACACCATCAGATACGCAGTATTTT. Protein product: CSVALSSGTPSDTQYF.

The chain uses TRBV27 and TRBJ1-2, with TRBD1 identical over 9 bases. The CDR3 sequence is 17 residues long. The V gene end was trimmed by 4 bases and the J gene end by 4 bases; junction bases not matched to a gene: 13. Germline V CDR1 and CDR2: MNHEY, SMNVEV (reference sequence). CDR3 amino acids: CASSSNYPGQGGYGYTF. DNA of the CDR3: TGTGCCAGCAGTTCCAACTACCCGGGACAGGGTGGCTATGGCTACACCTTC.

This clonotype was detected a few times. The chain recombines TRBV18 with TRBJ1-1, with TRBD1 identical over 11 bases. Losses at the gene ends were 5 bases for V and 5 bases for J; bases not matched to a gene: 4. The germline CDR1 and CDR2 sequences are KGHSH and LQKENI. The CDR3 runs 14 residues. CDR3 residues: CASSDGQGATEAFF. The CDR3 region has the DNA TGTGCCAGCTCAGATGGACAGGGGGCGACTGAAGCTTTCTTT.

The V gene is TRBV7-3, the J gene TRBJ2-5; the match to TRBD1 covers 10 bases. The germline V gene has CDR1 SGHTA and CDR2 FQGTGA. This CDR3 spans 15 amino acids. J lost 7 bases, V lost 5 bases, and 10 bases had no gene match. The CDR3 sequence is CASSPTGGDRGTQYF. CDR3 nucleotide sequence: TGTGCCAGCAGCCCAACGGGGGGGGACAGGGGGACCCAGTACTTC.

The V call is TRBV7-2, the J call TRBJ2-3; D remains ambiguous. The CDR3 consists of 14 residues. V lost 5 bases to trimming and J lost 4 bases, with 13 bases between them. CDR1 and CDR2 from the germline V gene are SGHTA and FQGNSA. This chain's CDR3 is CASSPTLFADTQYF. CDR3 DNA sequence: TGTGCCAGCAGCCCAACCCTATTCGCAGATACGCAGTATTTT.

This clonotype was seen more than once but under ten times. The V call is TRBV5-5, the J call TRBJ1-5; D not certain. The CDR3 covers 15 residues. Germline V gene sequence: CDR1 SGHKS, CDR2 YYEKEE (reference sequence). V was pared by 0 bases and J by 3 bases, with 10 bases between. The CDR3 sequence: CASSLEQSSNQPQHF. As DNA, the CDR3 is TGTGCCAGCAGCTTGGAGCAGAGTTCCAATCAGCCCCAGCATTTT.

This sequence joins TRBV12-3 or TRBV12-4 and TRBJ2-7, with 7 bases fitting TRBD1. Germline trimming cut 6 bases from V and 7 bases from J; bases unmatched to any gene: 12. This CDR3 has 14 residues. Here the CDR3 reads CASRETGAPLEQYF. CDR3 bases: TGTGCCAGCAGAGAAACAGGGGCCCCACTGGAGCAGTACTTC.

The chain recombines TRBV20-1 with TRBJ2-3; D perhaps matches TRBD2 (5 bases). Per germline, CDR1 DFQATT and CDR2 SNEGSKA (reference sequence). This CDR3 contains 12 residues. V lost 4 bases, J lost 3 bases, and 8 bases lay in between. CDR3 sequence: CSAKRQTDTQYF. The CDR3 DNA follows: TGCAGTGCTAAGCGGCAGACAGATACGCAGTATTTT.